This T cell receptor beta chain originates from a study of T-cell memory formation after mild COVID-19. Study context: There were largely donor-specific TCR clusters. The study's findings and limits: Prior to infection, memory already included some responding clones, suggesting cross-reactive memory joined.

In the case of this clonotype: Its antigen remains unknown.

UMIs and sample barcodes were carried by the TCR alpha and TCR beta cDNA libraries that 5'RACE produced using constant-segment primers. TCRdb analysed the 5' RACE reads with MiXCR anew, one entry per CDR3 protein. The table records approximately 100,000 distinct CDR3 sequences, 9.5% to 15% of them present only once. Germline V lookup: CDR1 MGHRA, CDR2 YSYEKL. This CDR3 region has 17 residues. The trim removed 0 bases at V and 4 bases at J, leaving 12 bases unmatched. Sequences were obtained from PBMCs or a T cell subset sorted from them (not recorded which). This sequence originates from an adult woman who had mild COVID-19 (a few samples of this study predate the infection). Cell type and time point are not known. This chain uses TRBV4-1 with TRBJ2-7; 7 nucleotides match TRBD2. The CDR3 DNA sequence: TGCGCCAGCAGCCAAGAAGCGGGCGGGGGACCTGCTTACGAGCAGTACTTC. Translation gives CASSQEAGGGPAYEQYF.